The table lists the clone carrying this TCR beta chain with a few counts. A much larger clone lies one base from this, so it may be a read error. These data are taken from a study of molecular identifiers for immune sequencing clone quantification. TCRdb reprocessed the PCR reads via MiXCR and lists one record per CDR3 protein. The table includes approximately 41,000 distinct CDR3 sequences, approximately 21% detected once. Sample: naive CD8+ T cells from blood, with Jurkat cell RNA spiked in. Subset specified: FACS-sorted CD8+CD4-CCR7+CD45RA+ naive T cells. This clonotype originated in a human donor in good health. Some libraries in this study had Jurkat cell RNA spiked in.

DNA for the CDR3: TGTGCCAGCAGTGAAGCGCCTAATAACAGGGCCAACGGCTATGACTACACCTTC. Amino acid sequence: CASSEAPNNRANGYDYTF. The chain links TRBV2 to TRBJ1-2, with D perhaps TRBD1 (6 bases). CDR3 size: 18 residues. Germline CDR1 SNHLY, CDR2 FYNNEI.